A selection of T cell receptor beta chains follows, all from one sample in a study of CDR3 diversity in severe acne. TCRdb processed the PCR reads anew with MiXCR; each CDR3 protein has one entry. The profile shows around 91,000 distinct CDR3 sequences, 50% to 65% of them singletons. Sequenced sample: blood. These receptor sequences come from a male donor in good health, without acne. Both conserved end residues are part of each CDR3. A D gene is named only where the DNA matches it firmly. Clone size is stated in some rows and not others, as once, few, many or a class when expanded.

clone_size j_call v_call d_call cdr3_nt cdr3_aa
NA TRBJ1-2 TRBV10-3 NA TGTGCTTTCCCCGAAGAGTTCTATGGCTTGCTCTACACCTTC CAFPEEFYGLLYTF
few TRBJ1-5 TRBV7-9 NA TGTGCCAGCAGCTTAGGTATGTCCGATCAGCCCCAGCATTTT CASSLGMSDQPQHF
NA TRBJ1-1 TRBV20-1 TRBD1 TGCAGTGCTAGATCCTCGAGGGGGCCGAACACTGAAGCTTTCTTT CSARSSRGPNTEAFF
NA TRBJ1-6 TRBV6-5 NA TGTGCCAGCAGGAAGCCCGGAGACAGTTCCTATAATTCACCCCTCCACTTT CASRKPGDSSYNSPLHF
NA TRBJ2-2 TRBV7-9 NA TGTGCCAGCAACCCCCAAACCGGGGAGCTGTTTTTT CASNPQTGELFF
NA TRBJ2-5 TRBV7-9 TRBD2 TGTGCCGGCAGCCTTAGCGGGGGTAAGGAGACCCAGTACTTC CAGSLSGGKETQYF
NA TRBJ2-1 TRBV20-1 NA TGCAGTGCTAGGGACCCAGGGGGGGCGGGTGAGCAGTTCTTC CSARDPGGAGEQFF
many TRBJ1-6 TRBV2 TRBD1 TGTGCCAGCAGACAGGGGAGGAGCTCCTATAATTCACCCCTCCACTTT CASRQGRSSYNSPLHF
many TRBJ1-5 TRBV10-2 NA TGCGCCAGCAGTGAGTCACCCAGGGGTGGTACTTTCCCTTACAATCAGCCCCAGCATTTT CASSESPRGGTFPYNQPQHF
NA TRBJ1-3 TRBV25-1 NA TGTGCCAGCAACGGGGATTTGGGGAACACCATATATTTT CASNGDLGNTIYF
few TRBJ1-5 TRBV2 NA TGTGCCAGCAGTTACGAGGGACTGATCGATCAGCCCCAGCATTTT CASSYEGLIDQPQHF
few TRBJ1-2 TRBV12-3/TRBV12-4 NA TGTGCCAGCAGTCCTCAGGGAACTAACCCATATGGCTACACCTTC CASSPQGTNPYGYTF
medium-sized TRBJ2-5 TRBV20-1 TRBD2 TGCAGTGCTAGCGGGGGGGCCGGAGAGACCCAGTACTTC CSASGGAGETQYF
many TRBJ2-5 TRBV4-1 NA TGCGCCAGCAGCCAAGCCTGGACTAACGGGTGGCAAGAGACCCAGTACTTC CASSQAWTNGWQETQYF
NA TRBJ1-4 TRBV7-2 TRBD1 TGTGCCAACAGCTTGGACAGGGGCGATGAAAAACTGTTTTTT CANSLDRGDEKLFF
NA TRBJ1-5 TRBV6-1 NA TGTGCCAGCAGACCACATGCAGATCAGCCCCAGCATTTT CASRPHADQPQHF
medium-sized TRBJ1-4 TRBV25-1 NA TGTGCCATCGGAACCGGGTTTACTAATGAAAAACTGTTTTTT CAIGTGFTNEKLFF
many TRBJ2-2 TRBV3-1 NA TGTGCCAGCAGCCAATTTTCCAGGGGTACCGGGGAGCTGTTTTTT CASSQFSRGTGELFF
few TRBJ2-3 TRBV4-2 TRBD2 TGTGCCAGCAGCCCTAGACTAGCGGAGGGGCGTGATACGCAGTATTTT CASSPRLAEGRDTQYF
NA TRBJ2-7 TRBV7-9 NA TGTGCCAGCAGCCCGAAGGACTCAATCCACGAGCAGTACTTC CASSPKDSIHEQYF
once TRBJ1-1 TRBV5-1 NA TGCGCCAGCAGCAAGCAGGGAGACACTGAAGCTTTCTTT CASSKQGDTEAFF
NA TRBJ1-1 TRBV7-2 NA TGTGCCAGCAGCTTAATCGGGGAAGGGAACACTGAAGCTTTCTTT CASSLIGEGNTEAFF
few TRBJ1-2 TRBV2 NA TGTGCCAGCCGGACCCTAGCTAACTATGGCTACACCTTC CASRTLANYGYTF
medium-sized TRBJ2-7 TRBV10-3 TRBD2 TGTGCCATCAACTCCGGGACTAGCGGAACCTACGAGCAGTACTTC CAINSGTSGTYEQYF
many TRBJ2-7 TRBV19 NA TGTGCCAGTAGTCCCTGGACAGACCCCTACGAGCAGTACTTC CASSPWTDPYEQYF
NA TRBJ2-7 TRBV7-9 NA TGTGCCATCCACGGTGGGGGCTCCTACGAGCAGTACTTC CAIHGGGSYEQYF
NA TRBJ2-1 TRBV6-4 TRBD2 TGTGCCAGCAGTGGACTAGCGGGGGGGCGTTTGAATGAGCAGTTCTTC CASSGLAGGRLNEQFF